Here is one TCR beta chain with its context. Indicated time point: after neoadjuvant nivolumab, at surgical resection. Sequencing used immunoSEQ multiplex PCR; TCRdb keeps in-frame clones, though not all of them. Of 11,000 to 15,000 clones in the sample, about 76% were seen once. The data were taken from a study of neoadjuvant anti-PD-1 for oral cavity cancer. Trimming took off 2 bases at V and 2 bases at J, with 4 bases between the two ends. Germline CDR1 reads MRHNA; CDR2 reads SNTAGT. The CDR3 is 13 amino acids. The source material was PBMCs, sampled after nivolumab (anti-PD-1) treatment. The sequence derives from a person aged 40 to 85 with oral cavity squamous cell carcinoma. The chain is built from TRBV6-4 and TRBJ1-5; D gene uncertain. The CDR3 DNA is TGTGCCAGCAGTGACGGAGGCAATCAGCCCCAGCATTTT. This gives the protein CASSDGGNQPQHF.